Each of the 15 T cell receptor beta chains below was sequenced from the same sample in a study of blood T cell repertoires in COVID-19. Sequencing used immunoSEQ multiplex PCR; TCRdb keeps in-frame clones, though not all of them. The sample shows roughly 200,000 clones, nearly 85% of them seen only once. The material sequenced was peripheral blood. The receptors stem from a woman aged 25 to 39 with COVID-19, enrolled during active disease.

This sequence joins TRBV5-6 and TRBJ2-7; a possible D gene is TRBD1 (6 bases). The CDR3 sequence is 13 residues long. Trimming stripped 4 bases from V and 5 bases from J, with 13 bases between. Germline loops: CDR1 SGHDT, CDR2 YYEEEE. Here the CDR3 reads CASSPQGKNEQYF. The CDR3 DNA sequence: TGTGCCAGCAGCCCACAGGGAAAGAACGAGCAGTACTTC.

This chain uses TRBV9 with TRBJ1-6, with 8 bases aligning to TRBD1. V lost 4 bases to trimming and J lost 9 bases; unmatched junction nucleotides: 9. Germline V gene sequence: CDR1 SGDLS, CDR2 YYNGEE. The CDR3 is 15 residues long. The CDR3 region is CASSPEPGQVSPLHF. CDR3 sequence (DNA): TGTGCCAGCAGCCCCGAGCCGGGACAGGTTTCACCCCTCCACTTT.

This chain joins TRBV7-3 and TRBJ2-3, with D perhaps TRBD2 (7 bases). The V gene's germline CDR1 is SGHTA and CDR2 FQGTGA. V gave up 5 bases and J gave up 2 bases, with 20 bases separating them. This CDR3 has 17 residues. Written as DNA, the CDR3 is TGTGCCAGCAGCCCAGGGGTATCGGGGGGCCTCACAGATACGCAGTATTTT. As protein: CASSPGVSGGLTDTQYF.

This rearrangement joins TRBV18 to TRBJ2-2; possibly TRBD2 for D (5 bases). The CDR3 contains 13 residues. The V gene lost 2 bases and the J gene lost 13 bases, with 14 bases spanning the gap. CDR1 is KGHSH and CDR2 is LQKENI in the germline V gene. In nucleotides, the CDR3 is TGTGCCAGCTCACCAAACGCGGGTGGTGTGCTGTTTTTT. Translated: CASSPNAGGVLFF. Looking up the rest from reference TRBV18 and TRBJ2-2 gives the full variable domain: NAGVMQNPRHLVRRRGQEARLRCSPMKGHSHVYWYRQLPEEGLKFMVYLQKENIIDESGMPKERFSAEFPKEGPSILRIQQVVRGDSAAYFCASSPNAGGVLFFGEGSRLTVL.

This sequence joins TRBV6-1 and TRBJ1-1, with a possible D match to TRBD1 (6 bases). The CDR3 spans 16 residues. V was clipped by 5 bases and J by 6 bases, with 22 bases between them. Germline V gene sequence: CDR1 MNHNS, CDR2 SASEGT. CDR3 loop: CASSQGQWATRAEAFF. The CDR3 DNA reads TGTGCCAGCAGTCAAGGACAGTGGGCAACAAGGGCTGAAGCTTTCTTT.

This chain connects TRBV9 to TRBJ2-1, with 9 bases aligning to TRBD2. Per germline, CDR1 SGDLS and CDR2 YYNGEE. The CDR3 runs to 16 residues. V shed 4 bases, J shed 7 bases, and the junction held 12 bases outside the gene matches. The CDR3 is CASSPGSFSGSNEQFF. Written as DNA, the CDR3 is TGTGCCAGCAGCCCCGGTTCATTTAGCGGGAGTAATGAGCAGTTCTTC.

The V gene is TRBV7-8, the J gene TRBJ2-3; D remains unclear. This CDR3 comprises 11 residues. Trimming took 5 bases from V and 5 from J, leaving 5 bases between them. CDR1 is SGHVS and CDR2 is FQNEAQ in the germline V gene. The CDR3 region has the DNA TGTGCCAGCAGCCCCCTAGATACGCAGTATTTT. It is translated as CASSPLDTQYF.

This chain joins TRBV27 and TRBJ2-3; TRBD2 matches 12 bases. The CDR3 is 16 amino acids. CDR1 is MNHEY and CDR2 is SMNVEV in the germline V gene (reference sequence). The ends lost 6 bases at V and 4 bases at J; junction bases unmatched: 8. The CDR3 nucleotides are TGTGCCAGCAGAACGACTAGCGGGAGTATAGCAGATACGCAGTATTTT. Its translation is CASRTTSGSIADTQYF.

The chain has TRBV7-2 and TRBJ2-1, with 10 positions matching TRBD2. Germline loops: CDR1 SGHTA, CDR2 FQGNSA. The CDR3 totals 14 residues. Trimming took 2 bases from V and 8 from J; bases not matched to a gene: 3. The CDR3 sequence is CASSLSSGRYEQFF. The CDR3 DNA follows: TGTGCCAGCAGCTTATCTAGCGGGAGATATGAGCAGTTCTTC. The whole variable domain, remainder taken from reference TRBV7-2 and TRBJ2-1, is GAGVSQSPSNKVTEKGKDVELRCDPISGHTALYWYRQSLGQGLEFLIYFQGNSAPDKSGLPSDRFSAERTGGSVSTLTIQRTQQEDSAVYLCASSLSSGRYEQFFGPGTRLTVL.

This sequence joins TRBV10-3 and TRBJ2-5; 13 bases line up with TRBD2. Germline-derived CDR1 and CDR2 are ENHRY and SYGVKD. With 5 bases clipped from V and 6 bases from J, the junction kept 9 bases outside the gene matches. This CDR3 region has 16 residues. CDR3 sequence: CAISQTSGRGQKTQYF. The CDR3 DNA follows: TGTGCCATCAGTCAAACTAGCGGGAGGGGTCAGAAGACCCAGTACTTC.

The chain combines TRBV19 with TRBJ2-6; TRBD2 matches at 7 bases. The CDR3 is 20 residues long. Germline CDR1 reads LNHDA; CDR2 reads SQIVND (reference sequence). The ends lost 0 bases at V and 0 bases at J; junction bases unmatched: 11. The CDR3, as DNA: TGTGCCAGTAGTATAGAGGGAAAGTCGGGCGGGAGCTCTGGGGCCAACGTCCTGACTTTC. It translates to CASSIEGKSGGSSGANVLTF.

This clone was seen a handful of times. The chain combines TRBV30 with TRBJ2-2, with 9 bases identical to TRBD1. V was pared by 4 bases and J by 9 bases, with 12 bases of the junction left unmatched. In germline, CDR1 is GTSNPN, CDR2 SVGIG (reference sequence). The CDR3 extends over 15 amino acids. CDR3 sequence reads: CAWKGRTGVRRELFF. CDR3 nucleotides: TGTGCCTGGAAAGGTCGGACAGGGGTTCGCCGGGAGCTGTTTTTT.

CDR3 DNA sequence: TGCGCCAGCAGCCAAGAGGCAAGCCCAGGGGCAGATACGCAGTATTTT. Translating it yields CASSQEASPGADTQYF. V is TRBV4-3 and J is TRBJ2-3, with a tentative D call TRBD1 (6 bases). V lost 0 bases and J lost 4, with 14 bases in between. Germline loops: CDR1 LGHNA, CDR2 YSLEER. This CDR3 is 16 amino acids long.

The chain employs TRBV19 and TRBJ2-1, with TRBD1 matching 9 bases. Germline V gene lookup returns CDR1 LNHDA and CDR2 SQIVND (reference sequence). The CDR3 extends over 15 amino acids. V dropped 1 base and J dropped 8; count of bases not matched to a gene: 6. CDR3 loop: CASSIVQGASDEQFF. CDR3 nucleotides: TGTGCCAGTAGTATAGTACAGGGGGCATCGGATGAGCAGTTCTTC.

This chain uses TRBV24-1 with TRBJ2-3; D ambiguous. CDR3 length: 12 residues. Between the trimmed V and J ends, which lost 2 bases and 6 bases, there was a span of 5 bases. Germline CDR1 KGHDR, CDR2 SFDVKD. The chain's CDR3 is CATSDSSDTQYF. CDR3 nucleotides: TGTGCCACCAGTGATTCGTCCGATACGCAGTATTTT.